Each of the 3 T cell receptor beta chains below was sequenced from the same sample in a study of cytomegalovirus exposure and HLA in healthy donors. Vbeta (60) and Jbeta (13) primers were used in the PCR. Libraries were prepared by immunoSEQ multiplex PCR; TCRdb keeps only in-frame clonotypes and omits some of them. The profile shows roughly 120,000 clones, roughly 70% of them singletons. Sample: PBMCs. The receptor set was obtained from a woman aged 18-29 years in good health and CMV-seronegative.

The rearrangement joins TRBV11-2 to TRBJ1-1; D not certain. The CDR3 is made up of 14 amino acids. Germline V gene sequence: CDR1 SGHAT, CDR2 FQNNGV. V was cut by 2 bases and J by 5 bases, with 12 bases left in between. This CDR3 reads CASSLIRGETEAFF. CDR3 nucleotide sequence: TGTGCCAGCAGCTTAATTCGGGGAGAGACTGAAGCTTTCTTT.

This rearrangement joins TRBV7-8 to TRBJ2-3, with 7 bases lining up with TRBD1. Germline CDR1 SGHVS, CDR2 FQNEAQ. V lost 5 bases to trimming and J lost 1 base; unmatched junction nucleotides: 3. The CDR3 is made up of 14 amino acids. CDR3 amino acids: CASSVDRGTDTQYF. CDR3 nucleotide sequence: TGTGCCAGCAGCGTCGACAGGGGCACAGATACGCAGTATTTT.

The rearrangement links TRBV5-1 to TRBJ2-1; the D is unclear. In germline, CDR1 is SGHRS, CDR2 YFSETQ. The CDR3 totals 11 residues. Trimming removed 3 bases from V and 12 bases from J, with 10 bases in between. The CDR3 region has the DNA TGCGCCAGCAGCTCCGTTAACTGGCAGTTCTTC. Translated: CASSSVNWQFF.